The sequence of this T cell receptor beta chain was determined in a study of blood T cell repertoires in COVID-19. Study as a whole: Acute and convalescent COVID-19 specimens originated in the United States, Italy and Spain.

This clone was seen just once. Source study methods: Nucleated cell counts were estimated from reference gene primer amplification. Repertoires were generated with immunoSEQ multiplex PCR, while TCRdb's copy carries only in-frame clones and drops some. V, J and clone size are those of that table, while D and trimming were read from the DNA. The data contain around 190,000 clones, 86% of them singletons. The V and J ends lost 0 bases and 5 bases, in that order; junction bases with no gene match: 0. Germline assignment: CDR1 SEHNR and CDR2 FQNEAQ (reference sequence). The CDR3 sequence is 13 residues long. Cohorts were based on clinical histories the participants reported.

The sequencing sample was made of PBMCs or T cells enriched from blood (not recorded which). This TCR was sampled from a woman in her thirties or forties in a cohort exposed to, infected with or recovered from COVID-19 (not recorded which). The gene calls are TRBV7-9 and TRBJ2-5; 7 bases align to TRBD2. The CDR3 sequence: CASSLARGETQYF. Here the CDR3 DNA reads TGTGCCAGCAGCTTAGCGCGGGGGGAGACCCAGTACTTC.